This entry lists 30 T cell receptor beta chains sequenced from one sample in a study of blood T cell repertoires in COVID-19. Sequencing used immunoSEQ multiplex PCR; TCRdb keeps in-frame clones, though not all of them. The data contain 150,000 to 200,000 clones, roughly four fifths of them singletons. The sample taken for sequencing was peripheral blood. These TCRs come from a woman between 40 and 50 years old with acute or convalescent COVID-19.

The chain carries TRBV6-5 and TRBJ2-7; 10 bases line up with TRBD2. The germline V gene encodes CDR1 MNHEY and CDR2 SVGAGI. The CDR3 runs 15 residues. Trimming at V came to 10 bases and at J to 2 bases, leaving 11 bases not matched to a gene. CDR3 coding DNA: TGTGCCATCTTCGAAGCGGGAGGGATTACCTACGAGCAGTACTTC. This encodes CAIFEAGGITYEQYF.

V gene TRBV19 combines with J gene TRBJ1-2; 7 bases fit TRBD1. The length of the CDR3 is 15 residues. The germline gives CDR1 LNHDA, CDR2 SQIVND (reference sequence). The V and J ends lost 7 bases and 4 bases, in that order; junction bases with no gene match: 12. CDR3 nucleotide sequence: TGTGCCAGTAACCCCTGGGGGACAGACTCCTATGGCTACACCTTC. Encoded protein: CASNPWGTDSYGYTF.

DNA of the CDR3: TGTGCCAGCAGCCTACTAGCGGGGGGACAAGAGACCCAGTACTTC. Protein: CASSLLAGGQETQYF. The chain carries TRBV3-1 (or the pseudogene TRBV3-2) and TRBJ2-5; 12 positions match TRBD2. The CDR3 has 15 amino acids. Germline lookup yields CDR1 LGHDT and CDR2 YNNKEL (reference sequence). Trimming took 4 bases from V and 2 from J; bases not matched to a gene: 2.

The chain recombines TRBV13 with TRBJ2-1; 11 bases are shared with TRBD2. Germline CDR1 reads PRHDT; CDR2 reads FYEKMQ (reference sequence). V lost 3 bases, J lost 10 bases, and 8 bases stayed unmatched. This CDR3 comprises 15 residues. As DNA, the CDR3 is TGTGCCAGCAGCTTCCCGACTAGCGGGACTCGGGAGCAGTTCTTC. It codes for CASSFPTSGTREQFF.

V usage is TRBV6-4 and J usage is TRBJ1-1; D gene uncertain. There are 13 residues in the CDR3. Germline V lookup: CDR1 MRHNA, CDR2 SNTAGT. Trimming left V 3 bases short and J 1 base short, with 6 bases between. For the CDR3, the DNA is TGTGCCAGCAGTGAGTTTAGGAACACTGAAGCTTTCTTT. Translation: CASSEFRNTEAFF.

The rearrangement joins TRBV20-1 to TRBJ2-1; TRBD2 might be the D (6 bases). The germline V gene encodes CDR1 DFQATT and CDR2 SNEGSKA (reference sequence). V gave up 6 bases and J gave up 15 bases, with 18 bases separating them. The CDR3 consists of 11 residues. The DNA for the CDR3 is TGCAGTGCCCGGGCGGGGACCACAGGGTTCTTC. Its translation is CSARAGTTGFF.

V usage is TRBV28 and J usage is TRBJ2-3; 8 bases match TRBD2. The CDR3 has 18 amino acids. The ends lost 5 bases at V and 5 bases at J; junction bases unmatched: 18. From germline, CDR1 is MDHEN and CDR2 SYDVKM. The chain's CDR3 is CASSRSPGLGSLGDTQYF. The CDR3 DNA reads TGTGCCAGCAGTAGATCCCCGGGACTAGGTTCCTTAGGAGATACGCAGTATTTT.

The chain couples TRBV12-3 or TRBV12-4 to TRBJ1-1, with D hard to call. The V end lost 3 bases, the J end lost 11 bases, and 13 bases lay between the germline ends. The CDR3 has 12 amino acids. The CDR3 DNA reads TGTGCCAGCAGTTTGACGGGATTACTTGCTTTCTTT. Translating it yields CASSLTGLLAFF.

CDR3 protein: CACKGQTNTEAFF. CDR3 sequence (DNA): TGTGCCTGCAAAGGACAGACGAACACTGAAGCTTTCTTT. The J gene is TRBJ1-1, the V gene TRBV24-1, with D perhaps matching TRBD1 (6 bases). This CDR3 is 13 amino acids long. Germline V gene data show CDR1 as KGHDR and CDR2 as SFDVKD. V was cut by 12 bases and J by 1 base, with 14 bases left in between.

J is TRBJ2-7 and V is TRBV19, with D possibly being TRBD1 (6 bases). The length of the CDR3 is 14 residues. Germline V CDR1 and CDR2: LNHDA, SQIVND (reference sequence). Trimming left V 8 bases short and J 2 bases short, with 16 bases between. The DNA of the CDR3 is TGTGCCAGTCAACCAGCTAGGGGGACCTACGAGCAGTACTTC. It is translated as CASQPARGTYEQYF. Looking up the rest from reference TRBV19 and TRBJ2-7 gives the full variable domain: DGGITQSPKYLFRKEGQNVTLSCEQNLNHDAMYWYRQDPGQGLRLIYYSQIVNDFQKGDIAEGYSVSREKKESFPLTVTSAQKNPTAFYLCASQPARGTYEQYFGPGTRLTVT.

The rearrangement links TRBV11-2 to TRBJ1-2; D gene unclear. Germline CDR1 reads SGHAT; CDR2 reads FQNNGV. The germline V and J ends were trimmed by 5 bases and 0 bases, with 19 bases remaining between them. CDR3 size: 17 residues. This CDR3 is CASSPFRWRYPNYGYTF. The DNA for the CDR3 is TGTGCCAGCAGCCCTTTCCGGTGGAGATACCCTAACTATGGCTACACCTTC.

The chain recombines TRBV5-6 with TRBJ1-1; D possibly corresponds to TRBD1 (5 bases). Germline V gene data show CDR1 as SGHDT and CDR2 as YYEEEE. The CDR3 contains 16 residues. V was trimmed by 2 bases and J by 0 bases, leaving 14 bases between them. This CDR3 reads CASSFKWGGLNTEAFF. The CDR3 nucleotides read TGTGCCAGCAGCTTTAAGTGGGGCGGATTGAACACTGAAGCTTTCTTT.

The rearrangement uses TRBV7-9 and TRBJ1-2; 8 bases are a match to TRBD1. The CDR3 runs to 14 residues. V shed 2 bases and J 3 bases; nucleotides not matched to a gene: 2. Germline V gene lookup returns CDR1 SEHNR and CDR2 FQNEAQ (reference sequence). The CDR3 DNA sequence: TGTGCCAGCAGCTTACAGGGGGCGGACTATGGCTACACCTTC. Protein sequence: CASSLQGADYGYTF.

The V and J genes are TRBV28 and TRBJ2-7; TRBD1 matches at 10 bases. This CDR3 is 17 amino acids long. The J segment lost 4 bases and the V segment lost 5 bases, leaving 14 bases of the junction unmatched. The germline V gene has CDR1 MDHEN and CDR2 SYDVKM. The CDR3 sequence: CASSPLLPSGQGYEQYF. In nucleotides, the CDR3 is TGTGCCAGCAGTCCCCTTTTACCATCGGGACAGGGGTACGAGCAGTACTTC.

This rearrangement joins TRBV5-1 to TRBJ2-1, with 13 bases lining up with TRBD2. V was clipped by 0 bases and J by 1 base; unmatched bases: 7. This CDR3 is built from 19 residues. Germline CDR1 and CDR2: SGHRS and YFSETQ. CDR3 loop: CASSLVPSTSGGSYNEQFF. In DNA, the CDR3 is TGCGCCAGCAGCTTGGTCCCCTCGACTAGCGGGGGGTCCTACAATGAGCAGTTCTTC.

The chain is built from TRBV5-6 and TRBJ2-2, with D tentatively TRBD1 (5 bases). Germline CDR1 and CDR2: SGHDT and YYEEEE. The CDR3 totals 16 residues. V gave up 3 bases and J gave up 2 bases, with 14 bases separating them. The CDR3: CASSSPTQGNTGELFF. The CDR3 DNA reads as TGTGCCAGCAGCTCGCCGACTCAGGGCAACACCGGGGAGCTGTTTTTT.

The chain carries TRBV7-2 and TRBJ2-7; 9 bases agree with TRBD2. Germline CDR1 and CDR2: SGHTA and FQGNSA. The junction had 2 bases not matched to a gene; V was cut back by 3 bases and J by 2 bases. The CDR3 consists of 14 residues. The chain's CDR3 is CASSFLAGAYEQYF. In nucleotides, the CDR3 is TGTGCCAGCAGCTTTTTAGCGGGGGCCTACGAGCAGTACTTC.

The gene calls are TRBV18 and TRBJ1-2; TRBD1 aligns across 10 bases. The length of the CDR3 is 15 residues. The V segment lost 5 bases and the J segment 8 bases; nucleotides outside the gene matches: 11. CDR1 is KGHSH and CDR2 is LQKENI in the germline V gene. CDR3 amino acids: CASSTNSGTGEGYTF. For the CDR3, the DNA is TGTGCCAGCTCAACAAACTCCGGGACAGGGGAAGGCTACACCTTC.

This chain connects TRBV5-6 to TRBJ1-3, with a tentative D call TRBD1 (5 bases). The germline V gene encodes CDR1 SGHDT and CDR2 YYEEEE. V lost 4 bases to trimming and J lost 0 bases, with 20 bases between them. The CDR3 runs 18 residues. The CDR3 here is CASSPVGGDGISGNTIYF. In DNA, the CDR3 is TGTGCCAGCAGCCCTGTTGGAGGGGACGGGATCTCTGGAAACACCATATATTTT. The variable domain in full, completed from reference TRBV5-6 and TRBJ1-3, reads DAGVTQSPTHLIKTRGQQVTLRCSPKSGHDTVSWYQQALGQGPQFIFQYYEEEERQRGNFPDRFSGHQFPNYSSELNVNALLLGDSALYLCASSPVGGDGISGNTIYFGEGSWLTVV.

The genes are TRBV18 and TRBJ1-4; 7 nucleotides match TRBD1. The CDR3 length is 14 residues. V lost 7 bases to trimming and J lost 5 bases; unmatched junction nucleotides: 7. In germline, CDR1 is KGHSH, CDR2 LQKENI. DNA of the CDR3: TGTGCCAGCTTAACGGACAGGCAGAATGAAAAACTGTTTTTT. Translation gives CASLTDRQNEKLFF.

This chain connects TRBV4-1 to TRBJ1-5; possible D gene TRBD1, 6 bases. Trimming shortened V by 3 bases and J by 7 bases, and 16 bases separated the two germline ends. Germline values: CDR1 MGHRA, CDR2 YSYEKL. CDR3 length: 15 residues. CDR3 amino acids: CASSHDIGGGQPQHF. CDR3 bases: TGCGCCAGCAGCCACGACATAGGGGGAGGGCAGCCCCAGCATTTT.

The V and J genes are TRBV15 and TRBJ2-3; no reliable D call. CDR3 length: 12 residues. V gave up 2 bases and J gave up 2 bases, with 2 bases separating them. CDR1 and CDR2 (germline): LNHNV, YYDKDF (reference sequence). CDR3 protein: CATSRHTDTQYF. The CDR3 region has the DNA TGTGCCACCAGCAGACACACAGATACGCAGTATTTT.

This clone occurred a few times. The CDR3 here is CASNRDSLNEKLFF. The CDR3 DNA is TGTGCCAGCAACCGGGACAGCCTTAATGAAAAACTGTTTTTT. The V call is TRBV9, the J call TRBJ1-4; 7 nucleotides match TRBD1. The CDR3 totals 14 residues. The germline V gene has CDR1 SGDLS and CDR2 YYNGEE. V lost 6 bases, J lost 4 bases, and 6 bases stayed unmatched. The full variable domain, rest sourced from reference TRBV9 and TRBJ1-4, is DSGVTQTPKHLITATGQRVTLRCSPRSGDLSVYWYQQSLDQGLQFLIQYYNGEERAKGNILERFSAQQFPDLHSELNLSSLELGDSALYFCASNRDSLNEKLFFGSGTQLSVL.

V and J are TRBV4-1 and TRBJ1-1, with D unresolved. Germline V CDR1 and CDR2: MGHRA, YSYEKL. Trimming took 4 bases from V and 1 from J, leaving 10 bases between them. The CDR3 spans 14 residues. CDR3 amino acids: CASSREAGNTEAFF. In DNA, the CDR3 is TGCGCCAGCAGCCGCGAGGCGGGGAACACTGAAGCTTTCTTT.

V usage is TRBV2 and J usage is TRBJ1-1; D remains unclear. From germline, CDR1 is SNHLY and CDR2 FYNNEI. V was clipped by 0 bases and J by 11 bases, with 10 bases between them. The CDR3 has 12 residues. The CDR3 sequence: CASSEALERAFF. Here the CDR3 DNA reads TGTGCCAGCAGTGAAGCGTTGGAGAGGGCTTTCTTT.

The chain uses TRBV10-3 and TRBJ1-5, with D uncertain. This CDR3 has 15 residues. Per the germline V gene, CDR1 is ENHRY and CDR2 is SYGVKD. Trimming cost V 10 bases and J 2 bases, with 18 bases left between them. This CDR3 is CATLSGLWGNQPQHF. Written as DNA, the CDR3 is TGTGCCACCCTTTCCGGACTTTGGGGCAATCAGCCCCAGCATTTT.

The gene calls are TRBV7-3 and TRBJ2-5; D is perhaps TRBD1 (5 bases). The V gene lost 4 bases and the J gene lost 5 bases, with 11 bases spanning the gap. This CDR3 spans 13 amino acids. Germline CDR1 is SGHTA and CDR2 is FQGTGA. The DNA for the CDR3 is TGTGCCAGCAGCTCAGGGAAGAGGGAGACCCAGTACTTC. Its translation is CASSSGKRETQYF. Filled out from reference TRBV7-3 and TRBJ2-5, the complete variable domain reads GAGVSQTPSNKVTEKGKYVELRCDPISGHTALYWYRQSLGQGPEFLIYFQGTGAADDSGLPNDRFFAVRPEGSVSTLKIQRTERGDSAVYLCASSSGKRETQYFGPGTRLLVL.

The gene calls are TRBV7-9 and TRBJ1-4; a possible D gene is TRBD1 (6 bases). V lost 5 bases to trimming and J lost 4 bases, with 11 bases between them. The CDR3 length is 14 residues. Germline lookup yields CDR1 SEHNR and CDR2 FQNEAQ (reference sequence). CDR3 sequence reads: CASSQGLYNEKLFF. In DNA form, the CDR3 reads TGTGCCAGCAGCCAGGGGCTATATAATGAAAAACTGTTTTTT.

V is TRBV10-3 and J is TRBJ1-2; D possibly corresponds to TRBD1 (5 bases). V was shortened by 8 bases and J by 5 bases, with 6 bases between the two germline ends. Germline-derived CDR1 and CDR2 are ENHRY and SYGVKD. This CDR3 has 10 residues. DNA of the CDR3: TGTGCCATCGGGGGGTATGGCTACACCTTC. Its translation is CAIGGYGYTF.

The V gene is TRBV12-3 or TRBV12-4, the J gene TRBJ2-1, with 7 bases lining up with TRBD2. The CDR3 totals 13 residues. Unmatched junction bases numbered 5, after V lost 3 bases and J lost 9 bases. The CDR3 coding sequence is TGTGCCAGCAGTTTTTTCGGGGGGACTGAGCAGTTCTTC. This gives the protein CASSFFGGTEQFF.